A selection of T cell receptor beta chains follows, all from one sample in a study of human T cells and chemical hapten exposure. From the RACE reads, TCRdb called clonotypes with MiXCR, one entry per CDR3 protein. Altogether 90,000 to 110,000 distinct CDR3 sequences are present, 34% being singletons, with the ten largest covering roughly 2.6%. The specimen was whole blood, collected in connection with sensitization to the hapten diphenylcyclopropenone (DPC). Receptors were obtained from a man in his forties with alopecia areata. Some clones in this sample may be carry-over from other donors' samples. CDR3s include the opening cysteine and the closing phenylalanine or tryptophan. Fields, in order: V gene, D gene, CDR3 protein. D genes are given only for firm matches.

V: TRBV21-1; D: NA; CDR3: CASDWDRPRRYF
V: TRBV7-2; D: TRBD2; CDR3: CASSLGASGYTDTQYF
V: TRBV19; D: TRBD1; CDR3: CASSLRLRGRRGYTF
V: TRBV5-6; D: NA; CDR3: CASSLWAGGGNTIYF
V: TRBV18; D: TRBD1; CDR3: CASSPRTGAEAFF
V: TRBV28; D: NA; CDR3: CASSMGLVSLIF
V: TRBV10-3; D: TRBD2; CDR3: CAISGLADTDTQYF
V: TRBV28; D: NA; CDR3: CASSLTRQYYSNQPQHF
V: TRBV2; D: NA; CDR3: CASNGDLGYGYTF
V: TRBV20-1; D: NA; CDR3: CSAIRQANEKLFF
V: TRBV6-5; D: NA; CDR3: CASSSLASQETQYF
V: TRBV6-5; D: NA; CDR3: CASSYLHTGELFF
V: TRBV6-2/TRBV6-3; D: NA; CDR3: CASTPFSSPATSPLHF
V: TRBV20-1; D: NA; CDR3: CSARTGTVNTGELFF
V: TRBV20-1; D: TRBD1; CDR3: CSAAPGQAQETQYF
V: TRBV20-1; D: NA; CDR3: CSAALRGDGEQFF
V: TRBV7-9; D: NA; CDR3: CASSLIAGTADTQYF
V: TRBV7-8; D: NA; CDR3: CASSILTAGNTQYF
V: TRBV24-1; D: TRBD1; CDR3: CATSETTGTGFSGANVLTF
V: TRBV29-1; D: NA; CDR3: CSASPGVGTDTQYF
V: TRBV27; D: NA; CDR3: CASSLWAGRNTEAFF
V: TRBV2; D: NA; CDR3: CASSTTPNYGYTF
V: TRBV5-1; D: TRBD2; CDR3: CASSKITGTTGTDTQYF
V: TRBV30; D: NA; CDR3: CAWSVRRVGYGYTF
V: TRBV7-8; D: TRBD1; CDR3: CASSQDRGANYGYTF
V: TRBV30; D: NA; CDR3: CAWRVSGTDTQYF
V: TRBV7-2; D: NA; CDR3: CASSLQTGSTEAFF
V: TRBV20-1; D: TRBD2; CDR3: CSAHQGLAANIQYF
V: TRBV2; D: NA; CDR3: CASSETPATQYF
V: TRBV7-9; D: TRBD1; CDR3: CASSFRGLGYTF
V: TRBV4-2; D: TRBD2; CDR3: CASSQDQGGRAWEQFF
V: TRBV5-1; D: TRBD2; CDR3: CASSLEGSGSLREQFF